Only a few counts were recorded for the clone carrying this T cell receptor beta chain. Its cognate antigen is unknown. The V gene lost 1 base and the J gene lost 2 bases, with 9 bases spanning the gap. Germline CDR1 and CDR2: SGHRS and YFSETQ. The CDR3 totals 15 residues. This sample was included in a study of T-cell reconstitution after alpha-beta-depleted transplantation in children. Study-wide results and caveats: Hyperexpanded clones declined; after one year, newly produced T cells mostly supplied diversity.

The authors prepared the TCRbeta library with unique molecular identifiers. MiXCR, applied by TCRdb to the PCR reads, yields one record per CDR3 protein. This table holds about 900,000 distinct CDR3 sequences, roughly 29% found once. The sequence was obtained from a boy less than two years old who had a stem cell transplant for SCID, so the T cells may come from the graft donor. This sample comprised PBMCs, mostly from graft donor cells, obtained 360 days after TCRalphabeta/CD19-depleted stem cell transplant. This chain links TRBV5-1 with TRBJ1-4; D is unresolved. CDR3 region: CASSLTGVTNEKLFF. Here the CDR3 DNA reads TGCGCCAGCAGCTTGACCGGGGTGACTAATGAAAAACTGTTTTTT.